This entry lists 26 T cell receptor beta chains sequenced from one sample in a study of cytomegalovirus exposure and HLA in healthy donors. PCR employed 60 Vbeta and 13 Jbeta primers. Libraries were prepared by immunoSEQ multiplex PCR; TCRdb keeps only in-frame clonotypes and omits some of them. The table records under 200,000 clones, around 77% of them present only once. Sample: PBMCs. The receptors come from a woman aged 25 to 39 in good health and CMV-seropositive.

The chain is built from TRBV5-1 and TRBJ1-2; maybe TRBD1 (5 bases). The CDR3 runs 13 residues. Looked up from germline, CDR1 is SGHRS and CDR2 is YFSETQ. Trimming cost V 3 bases and J 8 bases, with 14 bases left between them. The CDR3: CASSSRDFGGYTF. DNA of the CDR3: TGCGCCAGCAGCTCCAGGGACTTCGGGGGCTACACCTTC.

This clone was counted between two and nine times. This chain uses TRBV27 with TRBJ2-7; 10 bases align to TRBD2. Germline trimming cut 5 bases from V and 3 bases from J; bases unmatched to any gene: 4. CDR1 is MNHEY and CDR2 is SMNVEV in the germline V gene (reference sequence). The CDR3 is made up of 14 amino acids. The CDR3 nucleotides are TGTGCCAGCAGTGCTAGCGGGAGAGGCTACGAGCAGTACTTC. Translating it yields CASSASGRGYEQYF.

This sequence joins TRBV19 and TRBJ1-5, with D tentatively TRBD1 (6 bases). Trimming removed 3 bases at V and 2 bases at J, with 11 bases between. The CDR3 sequence is 15 residues long. CDR1 LNHDA and CDR2 SQIVND come from the germline V gene (reference sequence). The CDR3 DNA reads TGTGCCAGTAGTATTCAGGGGATGGGCAATCAGCCCCAGCATTTT. Translation gives CASSIQGMGNQPQHF.

The J gene is TRBJ1-1, the V gene TRBV19; D unclear. The CDR3 is made up of 11 amino acids. V lost 5 bases, J lost 6 bases, and 7 bases lay in between. Germline V lookup: CDR1 LNHDA, CDR2 SQIVND (reference sequence). CDR3 nucleotide sequence: TGTGCCAGTAGTTTGGGCCCTGAAGCTTTCTTT. Residues: CASSLGPEAFF.

This chain uses TRBV4-3 with TRBJ1-2, with D perhaps matching TRBD1 (5 bases). The CDR3 has 13 residues. CDR1 is LGHNA and CDR2 is YSLEER in the germline V gene. Trimming removed 2 bases from V and 13 bases from J, with 17 bases in between. CDR3 nucleotides: TGCGCCAGCAGCCAATTCGTAAGGGGAGGTCCCACCTTC. This sequence encodes CASSQFVRGGPTF.

This chain uses TRBV7-2 with TRBJ1-1; unclear D gene. The CDR3 sequence is 13 residues long. Per the germline V gene, CDR1 is SGHTA and CDR2 is FQGNSA. V lost 7 bases to trimming and J lost 0 bases, with 9 bases between them. The CDR3: CASTPLLNTEAFF. CDR3 nucleotide sequence: TGTGCCAGCACCCCTCTATTGAACACTGAAGCTTTCTTT.

The V gene is TRBV6-1, the J gene TRBJ2-1; TRBD2 matches at 11 bases. The CDR3 runs 16 residues. J was trimmed by 4 bases and V by 4 bases; bases with no gene match: 6. Germline CDR1 and CDR2: MNHNS and SASEGT. The CDR3 protein is CASSGARLAGYNEQFF. The CDR3 bases are TGTGCCAGCAGTGGGGCTAGACTAGCGGGATACAATGAGCAGTTCTTC.

The J gene is TRBJ1-3, the V gene TRBV6-1; D unclear. CDR1 and CDR2 (germline): MNHNS, SASEGT. With 7 bases removed from V and 0 bases from J, the gap between germline ends came to 10 bases. This CDR3 spans 14 amino acids. The CDR3 region is CASKADFSGNTIYF. The DNA for the CDR3 is TGTGCCAGCAAAGCGGACTTCTCTGGAAACACCATATATTTT.

This clone was observed once. The V and J genes are TRBV6-1 and TRBJ1-2; possible D gene TRBD1, 5 bases. The length of the CDR3 is 14 residues. Germline V lookup: CDR1 MNHNS, CDR2 SASEGT. V shed 4 bases and J shed 5 bases, with 14 bases lying between them. Here the CDR3 reads CASSGDTGRYGYTF. In nucleotides, the CDR3 is TGTGCCAGCAGTGGAGACACAGGTCGATATGGCTACACCTTC.

The chain combines TRBV5-1 with TRBJ2-7, with 8 bases that match TRBD1. In germline, CDR1 is SGHRS, CDR2 YFSETQ. J lost 6 bases, V lost 0 bases, and 8 bases had no gene match. This CDR3 has 15 amino acids. CDR3 nucleotides: TGCGCCAGCAGCTTGGAGACAGGGGCTAGAGGCGAGCAGTACTTC. It is translated as CASSLETGARGEQYF.

This clone was counted a single time. J is TRBJ2-2 and V is TRBV7-8; 7 positions match TRBD2. The CDR3 is 16 amino acids. V was clipped by 3 bases and J by 1 base; unmatched bases: 5. The germline gives CDR1 SGHVS, CDR2 FQNEAQ. The CDR3 sequence: CASSFGAGVNTGELFF. The CDR3 nucleotides are TGTGCCAGCAGCTTCGGTGCGGGAGTGAACACCGGGGAGCTGTTTTTT. Supplemented by reference TRBV7-8 and TRBJ2-2, the full variable domain reads GAGVSQSPRYKVAKRGQDVALRCDPISGHVSLFWYQQALGQGPEFLTYFQNEAQLDKSGLPSDRFFAERPEGSVSTLKIQRTQQEDSAVYLCASSFGAGVNTGELFFGEGSRLTVL.

This clone was observed a single time. The rearrangement uses TRBV6-5 and TRBJ2-7; possibly TRBD2 for D (5 bases). This CDR3 comprises 14 residues. Germline CDR1 is MNHEY and CDR2 is SVGAGI. V was shortened by 0 bases and J by 4 bases, with 10 bases between the two germline ends. The CDR3 DNA is TGTGCCAGCAGTTACTCCCCGGACTCTTACGAGCAGTACTTC. This encodes CASSYSPDSYEQYF.

The chain links TRBV7-2 to TRBJ2-5; 9 bases agree with TRBD2. Germline V lookup: CDR1 SGHTA, CDR2 FQGNSA. This CDR3 is 14 amino acids long. V dropped 6 bases and J dropped 1; count of bases not matched to a gene: 3. As DNA, the CDR3 is TGTGCCAGCAGGATTAGCGGGGGCCAAGAGACCCAGTACTTC. Its protein product is CASRISGGQETQYF.

With respect to this clone: This same CDR3 is encoded by further DNA sequences in the sample. The genes are TRBV7-9 and TRBJ1-5, with D maybe TRBD1 (6 bases). The germline CDR1 and CDR2 sequences are SEHNR and FQNEAQ (reference sequence). This CDR3 is 14 amino acids long. V lost 3 bases and J 1 base, leaving 7 bases between the germline ends. CDR3 sequence (DNA): TGTGCCAGCAGCTTGGGGGCGAGCAATCAGCCCCAGCATTTT. As protein: CASSLGASNQPQHF.

This clone was recorded only once. The chain couples TRBV19 to TRBJ1-5; D may be TRBD1 (6 bases). Trimming removed 6 bases from V and 8 bases from J, with 11 bases in between. The length of the CDR3 is 12 residues. The germline gives CDR1 LNHDA, CDR2 SQIVND (reference sequence). For the CDR3, the DNA is TGTGCCAGTAGGGTAGGGGGAAAGCCCCAGCATTTT. This sequence encodes CASRVGGKPQHF. The full variable domain, its missing parts supplied by reference TRBV19 and TRBJ1-5, is DGGITQSPKYLFRKEGQNVTLSCEQNLNHDAMYWYRQDPGQGLRLIYYSQIVNDFQKGDIAEGYSVSREKKESFPLTVTSAQKNPTAFYLCASRVGGKPQHFGDGTRLSIL.

The gene calls are TRBV7-9 and TRBJ2-7; 7 nucleotides agree with TRBD1. Germline V gene sequence: CDR1 SEHNR, CDR2 FQNEAQ (reference sequence). The CDR3 length is 15 residues. Unmatched junction bases numbered 7, after V lost 5 bases and J lost 0 bases. CDR3 amino acids: CASSPPDRSSYEQYF. CDR3 coding DNA: TGTGCCAGCAGCCCCCCGGACAGGAGCTCCTACGAGCAGTACTTC. The variable domain in full, with the rest retrieved from reference TRBV7-9 and TRBJ2-7, is DTGVSQNPRHKITKRGQNVTFRCDPISEHNRLYWYRQTLGQGPEFLTYFQNEAQLEKSRLLSDRFSAERPKGSFSTLEIQRTEQGDSAMYLCASSPPDRSSYEQYFGPGTRLTVT.

The genes are TRBV29-1 and TRBJ1-5, with a weak D call TRBD1 (5 bases). This CDR3 is built from 12 residues. The germline V gene encodes CDR1 SQVTM and CDR2 ANQGSEA. The germline V and J ends were trimmed by 5 bases and 6 bases, with 11 bases remaining between them. The CDR3 loop reads CSVRQGGQPQHF. CDR3 coding DNA: TGCAGCGTTCGGCAGGGCGGTCAGCCCCAGCATTTT.

This sequence joins TRBV28 and TRBJ2-1, with 7 bases matching TRBD2. Unmatched junction bases numbered 4, after V lost 7 bases and J lost 1 base. The CDR3 spans 14 residues. Germline CDR1 MDHEN, CDR2 SYDVKM. The CDR3 sequence: CASKTGGSYNEQFF. In nucleotides, the CDR3 is TGTGCCAGCAAAACGGGGGGTTCCTACAATGAGCAGTTCTTC.

Here the CDR3 DNA reads TGCAGCGTTGTATGGGAGTCCCCTGGAAACACCATATATTTT. Amino acids: CSVVWESPGNTIYF. The V call is TRBV29-1, the J call TRBJ1-3, with D unresolved. Between the trimmed V and J ends, which lost 4 bases and 2 bases, there was a span of 12 bases. This CDR3 has 14 amino acids. Germline V gene lookup returns CDR1 SQVTM and CDR2 ANQGSEA.

The DNA of the CDR3 is TGCGCCAGCAGCTTCTCTACAGGGGACACTGAAGCTTTCTTT. It encodes CASSFSTGDTEAFF. The rearrangement uses TRBV5-1 and TRBJ1-1, with 7 bases lining up with TRBD1. Trimming removed 2 bases from V and 3 bases from J; junction bases left unmatched: 4. CDR3 length equals 14 residues. Germline V lookup: CDR1 SGHRS, CDR2 YFSETQ. Combining the CDR3 with reference TRBV5-1 and TRBJ1-1 gives the whole variable domain KAGVTQTPRYLIKTRGQQVTLSCSPISGHRSVSWYQQTPGQGLQFLFEYFSETQRNKGNFPGRFSGRQFSNSRSEMNVSTLELGDSALYLCASSFSTGDTEAFFGQGTRLTVV.

This clone was seen more than once but under ten times. CDR3 bases: TGTGCCAGCAGCTTCACACAGAGCTATCAGCCCCAGCATTTT. Encoded protein: CASSFTQSYQPQHF. The V and J genes are TRBV7-8 and TRBJ1-5; D ambiguous. This CDR3 spans 14 amino acids. V was cut by 3 bases and J by 5 bases, with 11 bases left in between. Per germline, CDR1 SGHVS and CDR2 FQNEAQ.

The gene calls are TRBV25-1 and TRBJ2-3; perhaps TRBD2 as D (6 bases). Trimming pared 6 bases from V and 4 bases from J, leaving 11 bases between. CDR1 is MGHDK, CDR2 SYGVNS, per germline. The CDR3 has 13 residues. The CDR3, as DNA: TGTGCCAGCAGGAATGTAGCGGCAGATACGCAGTATTTT. Protein product: CASRNVAADTQYF.

This chain connects TRBV10-1 to TRBJ2-5, with a tentative D call TRBD2 (5 bases). The germline V gene has CDR1 WNHNN and CDR2 SYGVQD (reference sequence). The CDR3 length is 16 residues. V lost 0 bases, J lost 2 bases, and 13 bases lay in between. The CDR3 loop is CASSESKSGLQETQYF. The CDR3 nucleotides read TGCGCCAGCAGTGAGTCGAAGAGTGGACTTCAAGAGACCCAGTACTTC.

The V gene is TRBV2, the J gene TRBJ1-5, with TRBD1 as a possible D gene (5 bases). Deletions cut 8 bases from V and 3 bases from J, with 11 bases between. The CDR3 is made up of 13 amino acids. Germline CDR1 is SNHLY and CDR2 is FYNNEI. Written as DNA, the CDR3 is TGTGCCAGCGTTCGACAGTTCAATCAGCCCCAGCATTTT. Protein product: CASVRQFNQPQHF.

The rearrangement uses TRBV7-9 and TRBJ2-7; D possibly corresponds to TRBD1 (6 bases). Germline values: CDR1 SEHNR, CDR2 FQNEAQ (reference sequence). V dropped 6 bases and J dropped 0 bases, with 15 bases sitting between them. This CDR3 spans 15 amino acids. The CDR3 is CASSPRGVPSYEQYF. Here the CDR3 DNA reads TGTGCCAGCAGTCCCAGGGGCGTCCCCTCCTACGAGCAGTACTTC.

The gene calls are TRBV11-2 and TRBJ2-7; 10 bases fit TRBD1. V shed 5 bases and J 0 bases; nucleotides not matched to a gene: 10. This CDR3 is built from 17 residues. Germline-derived CDR1 and CDR2 are SGHAT and FQNNGV. The CDR3 is CASSQLTGQGVSYEQYF. Here the CDR3 DNA reads TGTGCCAGCAGCCAACTGACCGGACAGGGGGTCTCCTACGAGCAGTACTTC.